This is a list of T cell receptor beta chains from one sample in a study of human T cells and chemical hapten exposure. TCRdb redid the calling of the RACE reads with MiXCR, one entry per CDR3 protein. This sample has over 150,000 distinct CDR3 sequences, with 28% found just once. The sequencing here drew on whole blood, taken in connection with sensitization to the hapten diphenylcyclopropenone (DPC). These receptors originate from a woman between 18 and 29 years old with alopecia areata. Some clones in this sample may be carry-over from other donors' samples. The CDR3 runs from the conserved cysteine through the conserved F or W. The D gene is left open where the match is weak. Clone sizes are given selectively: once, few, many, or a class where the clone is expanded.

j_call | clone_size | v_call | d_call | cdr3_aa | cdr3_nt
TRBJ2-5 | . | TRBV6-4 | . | CASSDRNGQETQYF | TGTGCCAGCAGTGACCGGAACGGCCAAGAGACCCAGTACTTC
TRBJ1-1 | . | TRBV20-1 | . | CSASSQVAAFF | TGCAGTGCTAGTAGCCAGGTCGCAGCTTTCTTT
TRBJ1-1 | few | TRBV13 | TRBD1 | CASSSRDRGKVNTEAFF | TGTGCCAGCAGCTCCCGGGACAGGGGGAAGGTGAACACTGAAGCTTTCTTT
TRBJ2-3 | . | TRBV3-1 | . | CASSQGGAGGYTQYF | TGTGCCAGCAGCCAAGGCGGGGCAGGTGGATATACGCAGTATTTT
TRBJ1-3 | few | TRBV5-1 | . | CASSLRTGNTIYF | TGCGCCAGCAGCCTCCGGACCGGAAACACCATATATTTT
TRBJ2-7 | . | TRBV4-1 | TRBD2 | CASSQPTSGRGSYEQYF | TGCGCCAGCAGCCAGCCGACTAGCGGGAGGGGCTCCTACGAGCAGTACTTC
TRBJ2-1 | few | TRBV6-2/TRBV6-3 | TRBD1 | CASSYSTGYAYNEQFF | TGTGCCAGCAGTTACTCGACAGGGTACGCCTACAATGAGCAGTTCTTC
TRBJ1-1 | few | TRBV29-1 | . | CSAHHPGRLNTEAFF | TGCAGCGCCCATCATCCTGGGCGGCTGAACACTGAAGCTTTCTTT
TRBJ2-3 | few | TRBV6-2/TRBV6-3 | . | CASSERKRSTDTQYF | TGTGCCAGCAGTGAGAGGAAGAGGAGCACAGATACGCAGTATTTT
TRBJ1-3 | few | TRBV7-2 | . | CASRRANTIYF | TGTGCCAGCAGGCGAGCAAACACCATATATTTT
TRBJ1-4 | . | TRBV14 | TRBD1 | CASRGTGGRKLFF | TGTGCCAGCCGCGGGACAGGGGGTCGAAAACTGTTTTTT
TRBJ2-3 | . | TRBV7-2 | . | CASSFQPGAVGDTQYF | TGTGCCAGCAGCTTCCAACCTGGGGCGGTGGGAGATACGCAGTATTTT
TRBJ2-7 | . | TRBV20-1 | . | CSARQELREQYF | TGCAGTGCAAGACAGGAATTGAGGGAGCAGTACTTC
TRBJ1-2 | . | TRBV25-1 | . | CASSEGGYGYTF | TGTGCCAGCAGTGAGGGAGGCTATGGCTACACCTTC
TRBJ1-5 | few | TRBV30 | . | CAWSSGNQPQHF | TGTGCCTGGAGTTCGGGGAATCAGCCCCAGCATTTT
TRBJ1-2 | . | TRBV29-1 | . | CSVGGRWGYTF | TGCAGCGTTGGGGGCCGGTGGGGCTACACCTTC
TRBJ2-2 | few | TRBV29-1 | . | CSVTADRNTGELFF | TGCAGCGTTACGGCGGACAGGAACACCGGGGAGCTGTTTTTT
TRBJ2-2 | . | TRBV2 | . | CASSGDTGELFF | TGTGCCAGCAGTGGTGACACCGGGGAGCTGTTTTTT
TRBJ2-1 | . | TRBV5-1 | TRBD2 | CASSFEGTSWYKEQFF | TGCGCCAGCAGCTTCGAGGGGACTAGCTGGTATAAGGAGCAGTTCTTC
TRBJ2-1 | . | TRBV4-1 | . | CASSQPGRNNEQFF | TGCGCCAGCAGCCAACCCGGCAGAAACAATGAGCAGTTCTTC
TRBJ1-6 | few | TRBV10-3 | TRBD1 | CAIEDRASNSPLHF | TGTGCCATAGAGGACAGGGCATCCAATTCACCCCTCCACTTT
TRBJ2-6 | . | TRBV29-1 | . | CSVVGQISGANVLTF | TGCAGCGTTGTGGGGCAAATCTCTGGGGCCAACGTCCTGACTTTC
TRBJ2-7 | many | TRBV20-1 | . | CSALPAGRGEQYF | TGCAGTGCTCTCCCGGCGGGGAGAGGCGAGCAGTACTTC
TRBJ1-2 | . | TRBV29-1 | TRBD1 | CSVTGQGDPRNYGYTF | TGCAGCGTCACGGGACAGGGGGATCCCCGCAACTATGGCTACACCTTC
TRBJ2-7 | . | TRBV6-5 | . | CASSYSKGTRTYEQYF | TGTGCCAGCAGTTACTCGAAAGGGACAAGGACCTACGAGCAGTACTTC
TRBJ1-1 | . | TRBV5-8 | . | CASSLGGITEAFF | TGTGCCAGCAGCTTGGGAGGTATCACTGAAGCTTTCTTT
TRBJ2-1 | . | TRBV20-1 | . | CSASLALRPQNEQFF | TGCAGTGCTAGTCTGGCCCTTCGGCCCCAGAATGAGCAGTTCTTC
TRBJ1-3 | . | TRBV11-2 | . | CASSLMGGHHIYF | TGTGCCAGCAGCTTAATGGGCGGACACCACATATATTTT
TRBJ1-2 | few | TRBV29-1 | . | CSVEFRYGYTF | TGCAGCGTTGAGTTTCGGTATGGCTACACCTTC
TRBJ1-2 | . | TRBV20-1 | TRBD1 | CSAFRDRGYGYTF | TGCAGTGCTTTCCGGGACAGGGGTTATGGCTACACCTTC
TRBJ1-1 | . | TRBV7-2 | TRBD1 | CASSSQGQAGTEAFF | TGTGCCAGCAGCTCACAGGGACAGGCGGGAACTGAAGCTTTCTTT
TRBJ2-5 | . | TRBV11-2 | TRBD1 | CASSRPGTGRETQYF | TGTGCCAGCAGCCGACCCGGGACAGGGAGAGAGACCCAGTACTTC
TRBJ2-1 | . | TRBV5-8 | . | CASNRGGSSYNEQFF | TGTGCCAGCAATAGAGGGGGAAGCTCCTACAATGAGCAGTTCTTC
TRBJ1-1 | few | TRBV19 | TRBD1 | CASSKAGGVMNTEAFF | TGTGCCAGTAGTAAGGCAGGGGGCGTCATGAACACTGAAGCTTTCTTT
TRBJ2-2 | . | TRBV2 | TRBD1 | CASRVRGRTGELFF | TGTGCCAGCAGGGTCAGGGGGCGAACCGGGGAGCTGTTTTTT
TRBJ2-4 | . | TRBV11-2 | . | CASSRYSGKKNIQYF | TGTGCCAGCAGCCGCTATAGCGGTAAGAAAAACATTCAGTACTTC
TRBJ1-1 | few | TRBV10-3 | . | CAISTEMNTEAFF | TGTGCCATTTCGACAGAGATGAACACTGAAGCTTTCTTT
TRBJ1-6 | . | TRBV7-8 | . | CASSLGLSGAPLHF | TGTGCCAGCAGCTTAGGTCTTAGTGGGGCTCCCCTCCACTTT
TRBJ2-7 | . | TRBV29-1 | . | CSVRANYEQYF | TGCAGCGTCCGGGCCAATTACGAGCAGTACTTC
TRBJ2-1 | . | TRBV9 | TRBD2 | CASSALGAGASYNEQFF | TGTGCCAGCAGCGCGCTTGGCGCGGGAGCATCATATAATGAGCAGTTCTTC
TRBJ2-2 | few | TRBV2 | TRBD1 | CASTMSGTANTGELFF | TGTGCCAGCACAATGTCCGGGACAGCGAACACCGGGGAGCTGTTTTTT
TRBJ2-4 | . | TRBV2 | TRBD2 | CASSEPINSGSRAKNIQYF | TGTGCCAGCAGTGAACCTATAAATAGCGGGAGTAGGGCCAAAAACATTCAGTACTTC